Sequencing of this T cell receptor beta chain was carried out in a study of cytomegalovirus exposure and HLA in healthy donors. Study findings and constraints: The tendency of first-cohort TCR clusters to co-occur in the 90 to 150 validation repertoires was the finding of a later analysis. Confirmation was obtained in vitro that three CMV-associated chains are specific for CMV antigens. Among TCR beta chains, those listed as cytomegalovirus-associated numbered fewer than 200. As was reported, the classifier diagnosed cytomegalovirus status with high specificity and sensitivity.

Concerning this clone: The antigen is not known.

TCRdb keeps only in-frame clones here, not all; method: immunoSEQ multiplex PCR. Of roughly 52,000 clones listed, roughly 93% are singletons. CDR1 and CDR2 (germline): MNHEY, SVGAGI. Trimming shortened V by 2 bases and J by 5 bases, and 18 bases separated the two germline ends. CDR3 size: 16 residues. The chain has TRBV6-5 and TRBJ2-5; tentatively, D is TRBD1 (5 bases). The sequencing input was PBMCs. The TCR was taken from a woman between 18 and 29 years old in good health and CMV-seropositive. The CDR3 DNA sequence: TGTGCCAGCAGTTACACCGGACACGGACCGTGGGAGACCCAGTACTTC. This encodes CASSYTGHGPWETQYF.